This TCR beta chain is drawn from a study of CD8 T cells in Susac syndrome (dated by TCRdb to the late 2010s). A note on the overall study: Of the Susac syndrome patients who were sequenced, under 10 were in clinical remission while six had clinically active disease. At blood withdrawal, Susac syndrome patients were therapy-naive, treated with corticosteroids (with IVIg additionally given to some), or treated with IVIg alone. Repertoire sequencing was used to test whether CD8+ T cell activation and differentiation in Susac syndrome was antigen driven.

Peripheral blood CD8+ and CD4+ T cells from healthy donors, Susac syndrome patients and multiple sclerosis patients were profiled by high-throughput TCR beta sequencing. The Susac syndrome patients fulfilled recently defined diagnostic criteria for either definite or probable disease. CD8+ TEMRA cells were enriched by FACS, while bulk CD8+ and CD4+ T cells were purified by magnetic negative isolation. Blood was drawn into EDTA tubes, processed within 24 hours, and PBMCs were isolated by density gradient centrifugation. PBMCs intended for TCR sequencing were frozen in liquid nitrogen and were later thawed in a 37 degrees C water bath. The sorted or isolated CD4+, CD8+ and CD8+ TEMRA cells had a purity of 90% or higher. CDR1 and CDR2 (SGHNT, YYREEE) derive from the germline V gene (reference sequence). At the junction V is shortened by 4 bases and J by 10 bases; bases outside the gene matches: 11. The CDR3 measures 16 amino acids from cysteine to phenylalanine. Of all the DNA, just the CDR3 is kept, 48 bases in frame from base 1.

The full study reports these points: The CD4+ T cell repertoire of patients with Susac syndrome showed no detectable clonal expansion. The number of individuals in the TCR sequencing and HLA analysis was acknowledged as relatively small.

With regard to this clonotype: The clone's antigen remains unknown. No base-level quality is on record; no much larger clone is a single base apart.

RNA was extracted using the RNeasy kit, and roughly 0.5 to 1 microgram was reverse transcribed with random hexamers. The immunoSEQ multiplex PCR assay, covering 54 Vbeta and 13 Jbeta segments, was used to amplify TCR beta CDR3 regions. To correct PCR amplification bias, a synthetic template baseline was used for both primer optimization and computational correction. Per the source publication's procedure: Reads were annotated to V, D and J genes according to IMGT and were analyzed with immunoSEQ Analyzer, with only productive sequences retained. To calculate clonality, Shannon entropy was normalized by log2 of the number of productive unique sequences and then subtracted from one. For each patient and control, public and private clones were evaluated among the 100 most prevalent clones. Clones were defined as Susac-specific if absent from the healthy and MS cohorts, from more than 900 published viral clones and from other ImmuneACCESS disease sequences. TCRdb itself trimmed the public reads at Q25 with fastp, ran MiXCR and retained productive beta chains. Every distinct CDR3 protein forms one entry, paired with its most common genes and DNA. V and J calls and clone size were set by TCRdb, not the authors. The sample has about 200,000 distinct CDR3 sequences on record, roughly 90% of them singletons. The top ten hold 0.085% to 0.09% of the sample.

Sequencing used CD4+ T cells from PBMCs. The TCR sequence derives from a human donor with Susac syndrome. This chain joins TRBV5-4 to TRBJ2-1; TRBD2 aligns with 13 central bases. CDR3 loop: CASSPAWTSGSREQFF. The bases are TGTGCCAGCAGCCCTGCTTGGACTAGCGGGAGTAGGGAGCAGTTCTTC.